One sample yielded the 32 T cell receptor beta chains listed below, sequenced in a study of graft-versus-host responses after intestinal transplantation. Data came from immunoSEQ multiplex PCR; TCRdb stores just in-frame clones and leaves some out. The sample holds a few thousand clones, 75% to 90% seen once. The time point denotes: postoperative day 105 after intestinal transplantation (dayNNNN = postoperative day). Processing released intraepithelial and lamina propria lymphocytes from the graft tissue. The starting material was ileum tissue, obtained 105 days after intestinal transplantation. All receptors come from a human patient who received an intestinal transplant, so some T cells may come from the graft donor.

The chain has TRBV6-1 and TRBJ2-5; D may be TRBD1 or TRBD2 (5 bases each). The better agreement between TRBJ2-7 and the DNA end casts doubt on the J call. Germline V gene data show CDR1 as MNHNS and CDR2 as SASEGT. This CDR3 has 14 amino acids. The CDR3 here is CASSESGRHYEQYF. The CDR3 nucleotides read TGTGCCAGCAGTGAATCGGGACGGCACTACGAGCAGTACTTC.

Points on this clone: Distinct nucleotide sequences in the sample also encode this CDR3. This sequence joins TRBV20-1 and TRBJ2-1; D is undetermined. Germline V gene sequence: CDR1 DFQATT, CDR2 SNEGSKA (reference sequence). CDR3 length: 11 residues. Trimming stripped 2 bases from V and 2 bases from J, with 1 base between. The CDR3 DNA is TGCAGTGCTAGAACCTACAATGAGCAGTTCTTC. This translates into CSARTYNEQFF.

This chain links TRBV4-1 with TRBJ2-1; maybe TRBD1 (5 bases). V lost 4 bases to trimming and J lost 5 bases, with 9 bases between them. CDR3 length equals 13 residues. Germline loops: CDR1 MGHRA, CDR2 YSYEKL. DNA for the CDR3: TGCGCCAGCAGCCCGACAGAAAACAATGAGCAGTTCTTC. Its translation is CASSPTENNEQFF.

V gene TRBV27 combines with J gene TRBJ2-5, with D possibly being TRBD1 (6 bases). Germline V gene data show CDR1 as MNHEY and CDR2 as SMNVEV (reference sequence). This CDR3 comprises 15 residues. The V gene lost 3 bases and the J gene lost 1 base, with 12 bases spanning the gap. CDR3 amino acids: CASSLSWTVQETQYF. Here the CDR3 DNA reads TGTGCCAGCAGTTTGAGTTGGACAGTCCAAGAGACCCAGTACTTC.

V and J are TRBV11-2 and TRBJ1-1; 7 nucleotides match TRBD1. Germline lookup yields CDR1 SGHAT and CDR2 FQNNGV. The junction had 3 bases not matched to a gene; V was cut back by 3 bases and J by 5 bases. This CDR3 is 13 amino acids long. This chain's CDR3 is CASSLTGTTEAFF. The DNA for the CDR3 is TGTGCCAGCAGCTTGACAGGGACAACTGAAGCTTTCTTT.

CDR3 sequence (DNA): TGTGCCAGCAGTTACTGGACAGGGGATGGCTACACCTTC. Protein: CASSYWTGDGYTF. The gene calls are TRBV6-5 and TRBJ1-2; TRBD1 matches 9 bases. V lost 1 base to trimming and J lost 6 bases; unmatched junction nucleotides: 0. Germline V gene sequence: CDR1 MNHEY, CDR2 SVGAGI. This CDR3 has 13 amino acids.

The V gene is TRBV19, the J gene TRBJ2-7, with a possible D match to TRBD1 (6 bases). CDR1 and CDR2 from the germline V gene are LNHDA and SQIVND (reference sequence). The CDR3 spans 15 residues. Trimming removed 5 bases at V and 1 base at J, with 15 bases between. The CDR3 loop is CASSPAPRGSYEQYF. The CDR3 DNA follows: TGTGCCAGTAGTCCGGCCCCGAGGGGGTCCTACGAGCAGTACTTC. Full variable domain (missing parts from reference TRBV19 and TRBJ2-7): DGGITQSPKYLFRKEGQNVTLSCEQNLNHDAMYWYRQDPGQGLRLIYYSQIVNDFQKGDIAEGYSVSREKKESFPLTVTSAQKNPTAFYLCASSPAPRGSYEQYFGPGTRLTVT.

The gene calls are TRBV27 and TRBJ1-5; D unclear. Germline CDR1 MNHEY, CDR2 SMNVEV (reference sequence). Trimming took 2 bases from V and 4 from J, leaving 6 bases between them. The CDR3 length is 13 residues. This CDR3 reads CASSLTLNQPQHF. CDR3 nucleotide sequence: TGTGCCAGCAGTTTAACCCTTAATCAGCCCCAGCATTTT.

The count of this clone is one. This chain uses TRBV28 with TRBJ2-1; 7 nucleotides match TRBD2. V dropped 5 bases and J dropped 6; count of bases not matched to a gene: 7. Germline V gene sequence: CDR1 MDHEN, CDR2 SYDVKM. CDR3 length equals 14 residues. The CDR3 nucleotides read TGTGCCAGCAGTCGACGGACTAGGAGCAATGAGCAGTTCTTC. Amino acid sequence: CASSRRTRSNEQFF.

This chain uses TRBV25-1 with TRBJ1-2; possible D gene TRBD1, 6 bases. Germline V gene lookup returns CDR1 MGHDK and CDR2 SYGVNS. The CDR3 length is 15 residues. With 2 bases removed from V and 5 bases from J, the gap between germline ends came to 15 bases. The CDR3 reads CASSETGGGNYGYTF. CDR3 nucleotide sequence: TGTGCCAGCAGTGAAACCGGGGGCGGAAATTATGGCTACACCTTC.

This clone was detected once. The genes are TRBV7-8 and TRBJ2-3, with D possibly TRBD2 on 5 matching bases. V lost 1 base and J 10 bases, leaving 9 bases between the germline ends. Germline V CDR1 and CDR2: SGHVS, FQNEAQ. CDR3 length: 12 amino acids. CDR3 DNA sequence: TGTGCCAGCAGCTTAGTCCGGGAAGCGCAGTATTTT. It specifies CASSLVREAQYF.

This rearrangement joins TRBV11-3 to TRBJ2-2; TRBD2 agrees at 11 bases. CDR3 length: 17 amino acids. The V gene's germline CDR1 is SGHNT and CDR2 YENEEA. The V gene end was trimmed by 5 bases and the J gene end by 0 bases; junction bases not matched to a gene: 5. CDR3 coding DNA: TGTGCCAGCAGCCCATATAGCGGGGGGGCGAACACCGGGGAGCTGTTTTTT. It specifies CASSPYSGGANTGELFF.

The rearrangement links TRBV7-6 to TRBJ2-1, with TRBD2 matching over 11 bases. CDR1 and CDR2 (germline): SGHVS, FNYEAQ. The CDR3 extends over 17 amino acids. V was clipped by 0 bases and J by 2 bases; unmatched bases: 3. Written as DNA, the CDR3 is TGTGCCAGCAGCTTAGCGGCTAGCGGGAGGACCTACAATGAGCAGTTCTTC. It encodes CASSLAASGRTYNEQFF.

As DNA, the CDR3 is TGTGCCAGCTCACCCTACGGGACGGCGAACACTGAAGCTTTCTTT. This encodes CASSPYGTANTEAFF. This sequence joins TRBV18 and TRBJ1-1; D is possibly TRBD1 (5 bases). This CDR3 comprises 15 residues. Germline V gives CDR1 KGHSH, CDR2 LQKENI. Trimming pared 3 bases from V and 1 base from J, leaving 12 bases between.

The genes are TRBV4-1 and TRBJ1-1, with a weak D call TRBD1 (6 bases). The CDR3 loop spans 16 amino acids. V was clipped by 4 bases and J by 1 base, with 16 bases between them. The germline V gene has CDR1 MGHRA and CDR2 YSYEKL. CDR3 bases: TGCGCCAGCAGCCTCTCCTCGCAGGGGCCGAACACTGAAGCTTTCTTT. Translated: CASSLSSQGPNTEAFF.

This clone appeared a few times. V and J are TRBV21-1 and TRBJ1-5; the D call of TRBD1 is as the table states it, not checked on the DNA. TRBV21-1 is assigned pseudogene status. The CDR3 has 15 residues. The CDR3 region has the DNA TGTGCCAGCAGCAAAGCAGGGGATAGCAATCAGCCCCAGCATTTT. Translation gives CASSKAGDSNQPQHF.

The V gene is TRBV5-1, the J gene TRBJ2-3, with D possibly being TRBD1 (5 bases). V lost 5 bases, J lost 2 bases, and 6 bases lay in between. The CDR3 consists of 12 residues. CDR1 and CDR2 from the germline V gene are SGHRS and YFSETQ. The CDR3: CASRDNTDTQYF. DNA for the CDR3: TGCGCCAGCAGGGACAACACAGATACGCAGTATTTT.

The V gene is TRBV2, the J gene TRBJ2-7; 10 bases match TRBD1. The germline V gene has CDR1 SNHLY and CDR2 FYNNEI. The length of the CDR3 is 14 residues. V lost 7 bases and J lost 2; bases outside the gene matches: 5. CDR3 protein: CASTPGTGAYEQYF. Here the CDR3 DNA reads TGTGCCAGCACCCCGGGGACAGGGGCCTACGAGCAGTACTTC.

The rearrangement links TRBV25-1 to TRBJ2-2; no firm D call. V lost 2 bases to trimming and J lost 7 bases, with 2 bases between them. Looked up from germline, CDR1 is MGHDK and CDR2 is SYGVNS. This CDR3 is built from 11 residues. CDR3 residues: CASSEGGELFF. The CDR3 bases are TGTGCCAGCAGTGAAGGCGGGGAGCTGTTTTTT.

The V call is TRBV2, the J call TRBJ2-1, with 9 positions matching TRBD2. With V trimmed by 7 bases and J by 0 bases, 4 bases remained unmatched. The CDR3 has 15 residues. The germline gives CDR1 SNHLY, CDR2 FYNNEI. The CDR3 DNA reads as TGTGCCAGCACCCATAGCGGGAGCTCCTACAATGAGCAGTTCTTC. Translated: CASTHSGSSYNEQFF.

This chain connects TRBV5-5 to TRBJ2-7; 11 bases are a match to TRBD2. Germline V gene sequence: CDR1 SGHKS, CDR2 YYEKEE (reference sequence). With 3 bases clipped from V and 2 bases from J, the junction kept 1 base outside the gene matches. This CDR3 has 14 residues. For the CDR3, the DNA is TGTGCCAGCAGCTCGGGACTAGCGGCCTACGAGCAGTACTTC. Translated, it gives CASSSGLAAYEQYF.

This clone was detected only a few times. V is TRBV25-1 and J is TRBJ2-7; 7 nucleotides align to TRBD2. The CDR3 runs 14 residues. The V and J ends lost 3 bases and 1 base, in that order; junction bases with no gene match: 3. In germline, CDR1 is MGHDK, CDR2 SYGVNS. The CDR3 sequence: CASSESSGSYEQYF. CDR3 DNA: TGTGCCAGCAGTGAGTCTAGCGGTTCCTACGAGCAGTACTTC.

CDR3 loop: CASSSKLAGGWNEQFF. CDR3 nucleotides: TGTGCCAGTAGTTCAAAACTAGCGGGAGGGTGGAATGAGCAGTTCTTC. The chain carries TRBV19 and TRBJ2-1; TRBD2 matches 13 bases. Germline CDR1 is LNHDA and CDR2 is SQIVND (reference sequence). CDR3 length: 16 amino acids. V trimming: 5 bases; J trimming: 7 bases; junction bases outside the gene matches: 8.

The chain is built from TRBV2 and TRBJ2-3; 8 bases are a match to TRBD2. Trimming at V came to 6 bases and at J to 1 base, leaving 9 bases not matched to a gene. The V gene's germline CDR1 is SNHLY and CDR2 FYNNEI. The CDR3 is 16 residues long. The CDR3 DNA follows: TGTGCCAGCAGCCGACCCACTAGCGGCTGCACAGATACGCAGTATTTT. Residues: CASSRPTSGCTDTQYF.

This clone is a singleton in its sample. The genes are TRBV7-9 and TRBJ2-7, with 9 bases fitting TRBD1. The CDR3 has 14 residues. V shed 1 base and J 5 bases; nucleotides not matched to a gene: 3. Germline assignment: CDR1 SEHNR and CDR2 FQNEAQ (reference sequence). CDR3 sequence: CASSLGQGGHEQYF. CDR3 coding DNA: TGTGCCAGCAGCTTAGGACAGGGGGGTCACGAGCAGTACTTC.

The gene calls are TRBV28 and TRBJ2-5, with D possibly matching TRBD1 (6 bases). Germline CDR1 MDHEN, CDR2 SYDVKM. The V and J ends lost 6 bases and 1 base respectively, with 18 bases between them. The CDR3 runs to 16 residues. The CDR3 is CASSLPRGSSQETQYF. DNA of the CDR3: TGTGCCAGCAGCCTCCCCAGGGGATCAAGCCAAGAGACCCAGTACTTC.

The chain joins TRBV19 to TRBJ1-1; TRBD1 agrees at 7 bases. The CDR3 length is 13 residues. CDR1 is LNHDA, CDR2 SQIVND, per germline (reference sequence). J lost 1 base, V lost 4 bases, and 0 bases had no gene match. The CDR3 protein is CASSRTGNTEAFF. Here the CDR3 DNA reads TGTGCCAGTAGTAGGACAGGGAACACTGAAGCTTTCTTT. Drawing the rest from reference TRBV19 and TRBJ1-1, the complete variable domain is DGGITQSPKYLFRKEGQNVTLSCEQNLNHDAMYWYRQDPGQGLRLIYYSQIVNDFQKGDIAEGYSVSREKKESFPLTVTSAQKNPTAFYLCASSRTGNTEAFFGQGTRLTVV.

This clone turned up a few times. The V gene is TRBV6-4, the J gene TRBJ2-3; 10 bases map to TRBD2. CDR1 MRHNA and CDR2 SNTAGT come from the germline V gene. The CDR3 spans 16 residues. V lost 4 bases, J lost 0 bases, and 4 bases stayed unmatched. CDR3 nucleotide sequence: TGTGCCAGCAGTGCAGAAGCGGGGGGGAGCACAGATACGCAGTATTTT. This codes for CASSAEAGGSTDTQYF.

The J gene is TRBJ2-3, the V gene TRBV11-2, with 9 positions matching TRBD1. Germline lookup yields CDR1 SGHAT and CDR2 FQNNGV. V trimming: 4 bases; J trimming: 0 bases; junction bases outside the gene matches: 2. This CDR3 contains 15 residues. The CDR3 sequence is CASSWDRVSTDTQYF. CDR3 nucleotides: TGTGCCAGCAGCTGGGACAGGGTAAGCACAGATACGCAGTATTTT.

The chain has TRBV9 and TRBJ1-5; the D gene is possibly TRBD1 (5 bases). Trimming pared 6 bases from V and 0 bases from J, leaving 13 bases between. The CDR3 covers 15 residues. Germline lookup yields CDR1 SGDLS and CDR2 YYNGEE. Here the CDR3 DNA reads TGTGCCAGCACTCAGGGAGCGGATAGCAATCAGCCCCAGCATTTT. This codes for CASTQGADSNQPQHF.

The V gene is TRBV11-3, the J gene TRBJ1-2; 9 bases line up with TRBD1. This CDR3 is 16 amino acids long. V was clipped by 6 bases and J by 7 bases; unmatched bases: 15. Germline V gives CDR1 SGHNT, CDR2 YENEEA. CDR3 nucleotides: TGTGCCAGCAGGACCGATCGGGACAGGGCGGGGGTTGGCTACACCTTC. This translates into CASRTDRDRAGVGYTF.

This clone has just one count. V usage is TRBV5-1 and J usage is TRBJ2-7; 13 positions match TRBD2. CDR3 length: 15 residues. Trimming removed 3 bases from V and 0 bases from J; junction bases left unmatched: 0. CDR1 is SGHRS, CDR2 YFSETQ, per germline. CDR3 region: CASSWTSGSSYEQYF. CDR3 sequence (DNA): TGCGCCAGCAGCTGGACTAGCGGGAGCTCCTACGAGCAGTACTTC.